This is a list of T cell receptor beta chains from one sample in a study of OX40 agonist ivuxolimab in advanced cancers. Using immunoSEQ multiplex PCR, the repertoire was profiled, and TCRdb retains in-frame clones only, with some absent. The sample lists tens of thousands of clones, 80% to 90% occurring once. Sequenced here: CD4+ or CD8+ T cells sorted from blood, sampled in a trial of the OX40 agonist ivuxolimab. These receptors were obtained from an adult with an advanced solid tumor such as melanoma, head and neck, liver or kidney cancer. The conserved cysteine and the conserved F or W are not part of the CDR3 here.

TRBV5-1 ASSLGRVNTGELF
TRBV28 ASAGGREEQY
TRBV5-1 ASSFGLGTQETQY
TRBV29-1 SVGGIGGQPQH
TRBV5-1 ASSFGLAGVYNEQF
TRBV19 ASSLSSRGLNQPQH
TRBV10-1 ASSESRWGRSTEAF
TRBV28 ASSVPQGAGYGYT
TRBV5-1 ASSLDGQGNAGELF
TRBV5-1 ASRTPPGTIKY
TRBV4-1 ASSQVPSRGIRF
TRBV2 ASSWEIIGYT
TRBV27 ASSLSGALLEIGYGYT
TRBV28 ASSGQPSSYEQY
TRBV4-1 ASSRGSAMNTGELF
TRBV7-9 ASSSQGNSNQPQH
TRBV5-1 ASSLGAAGANVLT
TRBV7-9 ASSSSPQDSYEQY
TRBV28 ASSLRTSTAYEQY
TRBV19 ASSISGGYHEQF
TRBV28 ASRPGSSYEQY
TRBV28 ASSLLDGYNEQF
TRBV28 ASRRGGQPQH
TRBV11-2 ASSLDRSYYEQY
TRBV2 ASSEGGRGYEQY
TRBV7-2 ASSPRQTNYGYT
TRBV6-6 ASSGVYNEQF
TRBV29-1 SSRTGANYGYT
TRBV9 ASSPYGLEVTGELF
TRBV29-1 SYSEGVLVAF
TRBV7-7 ASSSGQGRNEQF
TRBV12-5 ASEGLQGASNSPLH
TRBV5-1 ASSLGTGTNYGYT
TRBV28 ASSFTTGKNTEAF
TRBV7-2 ASSYLAGQETQY
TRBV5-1 ASSLGVRTVNTEAF
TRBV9 ASSTPGLAGAPSYNEQF
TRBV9 ASSVESSGVYNEQF
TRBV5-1 ASTPAPGANTYEQY
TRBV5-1 ASSPDPYNEQF
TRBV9 ASSVAPRSAQQF
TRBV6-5 ASSYRRSNSPLH
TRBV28 ASSLLAGLFSISTDTQY
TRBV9 ASSVDSTRTDTQY
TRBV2 ASRQRQGWGSPLH
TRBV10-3 AISSSAPPYEQY
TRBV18 ASSRDWTGPLGEYGYT
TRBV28 ASSLLGAKDTEAF
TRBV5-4 ASSYNGGNQPQH
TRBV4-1 ASRQTGGTEAF
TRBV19 ASSIIDGNSGANVLT
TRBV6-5 ASSYSIASTQY
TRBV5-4 ASSPGGQYHYGYT
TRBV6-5 ASSYYLGNSPLH
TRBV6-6 ASSYAGLDLVQY
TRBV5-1 ASSFSGRAFSDTQY
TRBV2 ASRATGTGGTEAF
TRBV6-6 ASSSSPMRYNEQF
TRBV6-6 ASSQNRGAGNTIY